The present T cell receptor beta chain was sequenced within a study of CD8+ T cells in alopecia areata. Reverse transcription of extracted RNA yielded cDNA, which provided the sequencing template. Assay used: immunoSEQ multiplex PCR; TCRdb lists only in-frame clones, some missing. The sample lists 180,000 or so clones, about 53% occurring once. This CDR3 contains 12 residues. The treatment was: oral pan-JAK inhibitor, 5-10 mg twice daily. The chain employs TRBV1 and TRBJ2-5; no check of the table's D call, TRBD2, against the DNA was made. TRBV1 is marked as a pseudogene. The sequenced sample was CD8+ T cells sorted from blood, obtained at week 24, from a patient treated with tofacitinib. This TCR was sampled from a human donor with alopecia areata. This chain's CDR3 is CTSILVTVTQYF. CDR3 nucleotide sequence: TGCACCAGCATTTTAGTTACCGTGACCCAGTACTTC.